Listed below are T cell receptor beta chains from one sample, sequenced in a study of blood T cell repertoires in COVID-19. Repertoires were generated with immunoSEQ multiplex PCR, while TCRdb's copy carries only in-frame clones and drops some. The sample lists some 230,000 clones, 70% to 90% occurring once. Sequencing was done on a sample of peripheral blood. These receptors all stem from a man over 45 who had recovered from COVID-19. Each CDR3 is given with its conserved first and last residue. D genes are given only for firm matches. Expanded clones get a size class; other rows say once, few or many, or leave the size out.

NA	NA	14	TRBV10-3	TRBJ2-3	CAISESEGTDTQYF	TGTGCCATCAGTGAGTCGGAGGGAACAGATACGCAGTATTTT
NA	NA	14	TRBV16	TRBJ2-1	CASSHRTVYNEQFF	TGTGCCAGCAGCCACCGGACAGTTTACAATGAGCAGTTCTTC
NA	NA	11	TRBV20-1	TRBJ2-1	CSARLGNQQFF	TGCAGTGCACGACTCGGGAACCAGCAGTTCTTC
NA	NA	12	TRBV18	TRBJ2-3	CASSPSTDTQYF	TGTGCCAGCTCACCCTCCACAGATACGCAGTATTTT
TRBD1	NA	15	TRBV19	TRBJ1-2	CASSQTGAIGYGYTF	TGTGCCAGTAGCCAGACAGGGGCTATAGGATATGGCTACACCTTC
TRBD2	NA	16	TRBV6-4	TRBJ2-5	CASSESELAGEKTQYF	TGTGCCAGCAGTGAATCCGAGTTGGCGGGAGAGAAGACCCAGTACTTC
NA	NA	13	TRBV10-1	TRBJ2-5	CASSESPGETQYF	TGCGCCAGCAGTGAGTCCCCCGGGGAGACCCAGTACTTC
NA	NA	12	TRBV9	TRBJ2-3	CASSANSDTQYF	TGTGCCAGCAGCGCCAATTCAGATACGCAGTATTTT
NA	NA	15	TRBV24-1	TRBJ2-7	CATSDLQAQPYEQYF	TGTGCCACCAGTGATTTGCAGGCACAGCCCTACGAGCAGTACTTC
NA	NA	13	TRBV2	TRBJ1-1	CASSTERNTEAFF	TGTGCCAGCAGTACCGAGAGAAACACTGAAGCTTTCTTT
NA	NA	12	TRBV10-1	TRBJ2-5	CATRRVFETQYF	TGCGCCACGCGCAGGGTTTTCGAGACCCAGTACTTC
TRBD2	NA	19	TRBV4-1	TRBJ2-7	CASSQERLAGVPFPYEQYF	TGCGCCAGCAGCCAAGAAAGGCTAGCGGGTGTTCCCTTCCCCTACGAGCAGTACTTC
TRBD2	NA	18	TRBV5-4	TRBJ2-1	CASSLRLAGGRSYNEQFF	TGTGCCAGCAGCTTGAGACTAGCGGGAGGCCGCTCCTACAATGAGCAGTTCTTC
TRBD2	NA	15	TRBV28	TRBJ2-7	CASSSVAGVSYEQYF	TGTGCCAGCAGCTCTGTCGCGGGAGTCTCCTACGAGCAGTACTTC
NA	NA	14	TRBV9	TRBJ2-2	CASSVGTVSGELFF	TGTGCCAGCAGCGTAGGCACTGTCTCCGGGGAGCTGTTTTTT
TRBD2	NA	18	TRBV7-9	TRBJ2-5	CASSSPGTSGMYQETQYF	TGTGCCAGCAGCTCACCCGGGACTAGCGGGATGTACCAAGAGACCCAGTACTTC
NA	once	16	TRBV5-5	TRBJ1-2	CASSLVAGPPNYGYTF	TGTGCCAGCAGCTTGGTGGCAGGCCCCCCGAACTATGGCTACACCTTC
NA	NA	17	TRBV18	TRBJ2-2	CASSPLAPLRSTGELFF	TGTGCCAGCTCACCCCTGGCCCCCCTGAGGAGCACCGGGGAGCTGTTTTTT
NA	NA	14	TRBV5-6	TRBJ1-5	CASSFGEEDQPQHF	TGTGCCAGCAGCTTTGGGGAGGAGGACCAGCCCCAGCATTTT
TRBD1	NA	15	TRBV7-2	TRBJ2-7	CASSLRDRSSYEQYF	TGTGCCAGCAGCCTCCGGGACAGGAGCTCCTACGAGCAGTACTTC
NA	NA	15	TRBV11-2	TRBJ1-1	CASSLDRRQNTEAFF	TGTGCCAGCAGCTTAGATCGGCGGCAGAACACTGAAGCTTTCTTT
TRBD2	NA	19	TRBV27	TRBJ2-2	CASSLILAGGPANTGELFF	TGTGCCAGCAGTTTGATACTAGCGGGAGGTCCGGCGAACACCGGGGAGCTGTTTTTT
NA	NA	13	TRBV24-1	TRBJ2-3	CATGSGGADTQYF	TGTGCCACCGGGTCTGGGGGCGCAGATACGCAGTATTTT
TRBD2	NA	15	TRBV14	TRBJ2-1	CASSQGTSDYNEQFF	TGTGCCAGCAGCCAAGGGACTAGCGACTACAATGAGCAGTTCTTC
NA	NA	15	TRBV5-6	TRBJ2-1	CASSTWRAWEHEQFF	TGTGCCAGCAGCACTTGGAGGGCCTGGGAACATGAGCAGTTCTTC
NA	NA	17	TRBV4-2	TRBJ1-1	CASSQDPPSQVNTEAFF	TGTGCCAGCAGCCAAGACCCCCCGTCACAGGTGAACACTGAAGCTTTCTTT
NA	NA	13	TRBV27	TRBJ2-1	CASSPYSFNEQFF	TGTGCCAGCAGTCCATACTCCTTCAATGAGCAGTTCTTC
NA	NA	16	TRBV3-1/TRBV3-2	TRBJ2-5	CASSPITNYLQETQYF	TGTGCCAGCAGCCCAATAACTAACTATCTCCAAGAGACCCAGTACTTC
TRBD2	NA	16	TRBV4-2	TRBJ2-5	CASSQDWTSGQETQYF	TGTGCCAGCAGCCAAGATTGGACTAGCGGTCAAGAGACCCAGTACTTC
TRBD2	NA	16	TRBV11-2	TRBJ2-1	CASRLKRDRSYNEQFF	TGTGCCAGCAGACTTAAGCGGGACCGGTCCTACAATGAGCAGTTCTTC
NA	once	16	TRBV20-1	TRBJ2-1	CSASDPGGSSYNEQFF	TGCAGTGCTAGTGACCCAGGGGGGAGCTCCTACAATGAGCAGTTCTTC
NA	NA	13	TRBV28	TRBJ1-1	CASSASGDTEAFF	TGTGCCAGCAGTGCGTCAGGGGACACTGAAGCTTTCTTT
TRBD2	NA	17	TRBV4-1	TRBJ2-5	CASSQARLAGGGETQYF	TGCGCCAGCAGCCAAGCCCGGCTAGCGGGAGGAGGGGAGACCCAGTACTTC
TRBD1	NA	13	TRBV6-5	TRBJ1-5	CASRDRLSQPQHF	TGTGCCAGCAGGGACAGGTTGAGTCAGCCCCAGCATTTT